This T cell receptor (beta chain) derives from a study of blood T cell repertoires in COVID-19. The overall study: From the United States, Italy and Spain came samples of acute and convalescent COVID-19. PBMCs, B-cell-depleted T cells, or T cells provided the cDNA or gDNA that made up the material.

Original analysis: For nucleated cells, counts were estimated from reference gene primer amplification. Libraries were prepared by immunoSEQ multiplex PCR; TCRdb keeps only in-frame clonotypes and omits some of them. The V and J calls and clone size come from that table; D and trimming were worked out from the DNA. Of around 300,000 clones listed, roughly 89% were seen once; the top ten hold 0.94%. Input material: peripheral blood. The sequence came from a woman in her forties who had recovered from COVID-19.

CDR3 residues: CATSRDRGTYEQYF. In nucleotides, the CDR3 is TGTGCCACCAGCAGAGACCGGGGGACCTACGAGCAGTACTTC. This chain connects TRBV15 to TRBJ2-7, with a tentative D call TRBD2 (6 bases). CDR1 is LNHNV and CDR2 is YYDKDF in the germline V gene (reference sequence). V dropped 0 bases and J dropped 2 bases, with 8 bases sitting between them. The CDR3 runs to 14 residues.